This T cell receptor (beta chain) comes out of a study of cytomegalovirus exposure and HLA in healthy donors. General study points: Several of the most significant clusters appeared linked to common viral pathogens, based on a later analysis. Associated with cytomegalovirus, according to the listing, were some 180 TCR beta chains.

PCR used 60 Vbeta primers and 13 Jbeta primers. The method was immunoSEQ multiplex PCR; TCRdb's version includes in-frame clones alone and lacks a portion of them. The data contain 250,000 to 350,000 clones, approximately 90% of them singletons. In regard to this clone: Its target is unknown.

This CDR3 has 16 residues. CDR1 and CDR2 from the germline V gene are SNHLY and FYNNEI. Trimming at V came to 6 bases and at J to 0 bases, leaving 10 bases not matched to a gene. The specimen was PBMCs. This receptor was taken from a woman aged 18 to 35 in good health and CMV-seronegative. The genes are TRBV2 and TRBJ2-7; 8 bases are a match to TRBD2. CDR3 coding DNA: TGTGCCAGCAGGAGGTCTGGCGGGGGGAGCTCCTACGAGCAGTACTTC. As protein: CASRRSGGGSSYEQYF.